This T cell receptor (beta chain) was obtained from a study of T cell responses to AZD1222 COVID-19 vaccine. Findings of the study overall: Of spike-specific TCRs, nearly half reportedly target regions left unmutated in variants. Baseline serostatus was positive in only a handful of AZD1222 recipients. The sample set comprised mostly white British donors with more females, and clonal diversity was possibly underestimated.

Produced via immunoSEQ multiplex PCR; TCRdb's table is partial and in-frame only. Among approximately 110,000 clones listed, roughly nine tenths were seen once. In the case of this clone: The antigen remains unidentified.

This CDR3 spans 14 amino acids. With 0 bases removed from V and 2 bases from J, the gap between germline ends came to 9 bases. The germline gives CDR1 SGDLS, CDR2 YYNGEE. The material was peripheral blood, obtained on day 0 of AZD1222 vaccination. This chain uses TRBV9 with TRBJ2-7; D may be TRBD1 (5 bases). The TCR was taken from an adult in good health. The CDR3 reads CASSVGQSTYEQYF. CDR3 bases: TGTGCCAGCAGCGTAGGACAGAGTACCTACGAGCAGTACTTC.